The entry below gives a single T cell receptor beta chain sequence along with its context. This sample was taken from a study of shared clonotypes between healthy human individuals. The CDR3 runs 13 residues. Trimming at V came to 6 bases and at J to 5 bases, leaving 6 bases not matched to a gene. Germline CDR1 and CDR2: MNHEY and SMNVEV (reference sequence). Repertoires were generated with immunoSEQ multiplex PCR, while TCRdb's copy carries only in-frame clones and drops some. The table records around 2,000,000 clones, less than 95% of them present only once. Terminally differentiated effector memory CD45RA+ cells were excluded from the naive CD8 cells, which were CD45RO-negative and positively selected for CCR7.

Sequencing was performed on naive CD8+ T cells sorted from blood. The rearrangement links TRBV27 to TRBJ1-2; TRBD1 matches 7 bases. The TCR comes from a young man in good health. The CDR3 is CASRAGTAYGYTF. The DNA of the CDR3 is TGTGCCAGCAGGGCCGGGACAGCTTATGGCTACACCTTC.